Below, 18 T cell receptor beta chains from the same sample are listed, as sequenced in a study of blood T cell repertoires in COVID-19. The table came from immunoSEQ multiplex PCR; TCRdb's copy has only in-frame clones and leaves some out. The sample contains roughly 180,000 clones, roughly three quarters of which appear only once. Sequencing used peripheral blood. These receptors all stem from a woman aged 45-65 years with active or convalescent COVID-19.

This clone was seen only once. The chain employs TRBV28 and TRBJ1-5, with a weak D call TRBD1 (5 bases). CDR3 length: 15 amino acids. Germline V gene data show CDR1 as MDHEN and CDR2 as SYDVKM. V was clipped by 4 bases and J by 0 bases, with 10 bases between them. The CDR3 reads CASSSDKYSNQPQHF. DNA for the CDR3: TGTGCCAGCAGTTCGGACAAATATAGCAATCAGCCCCAGCATTTT.

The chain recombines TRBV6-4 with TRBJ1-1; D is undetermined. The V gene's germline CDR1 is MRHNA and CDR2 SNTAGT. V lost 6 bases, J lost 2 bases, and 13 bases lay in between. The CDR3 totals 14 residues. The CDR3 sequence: CASSPHRGNTEAFF. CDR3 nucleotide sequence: TGTGCCAGCAGCCCACATCGGGGTAACACTGAAGCTTTCTTT.

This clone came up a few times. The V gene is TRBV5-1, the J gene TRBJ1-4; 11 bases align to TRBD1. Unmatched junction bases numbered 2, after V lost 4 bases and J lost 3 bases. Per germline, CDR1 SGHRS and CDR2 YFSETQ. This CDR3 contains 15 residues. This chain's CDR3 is CASSLGQGANEKLFF. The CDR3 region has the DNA TGCGCCAGCAGCCTGGGACAGGGGGCTAATGAAAAACTGTTTTTT.

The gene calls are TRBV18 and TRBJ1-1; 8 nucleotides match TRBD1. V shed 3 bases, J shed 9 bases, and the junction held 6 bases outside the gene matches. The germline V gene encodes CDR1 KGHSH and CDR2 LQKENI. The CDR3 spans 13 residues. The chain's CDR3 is CASSPFQGAQAFF. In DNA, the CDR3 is TGTGCCAGCTCACCGTTCCAGGGGGCTCAAGCTTTCTTT.

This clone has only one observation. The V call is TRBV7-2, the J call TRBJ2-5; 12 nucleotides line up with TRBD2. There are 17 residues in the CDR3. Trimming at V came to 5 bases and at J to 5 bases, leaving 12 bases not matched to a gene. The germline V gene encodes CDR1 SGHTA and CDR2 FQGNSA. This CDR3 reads CASSPGGLAGGQETQYF. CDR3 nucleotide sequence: TGTGCCAGCAGCCCGGGAGGGCTAGCGGGGGGGCAGGAGACCCAGTACTTC. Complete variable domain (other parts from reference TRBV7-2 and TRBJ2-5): GAGVSQSPSNKVTEKGKDVELRCDPISGHTALYWYRQSLGQGLEFLIYFQGNSAPDKSGLPSDRFSAERTGGSVSTLTIQRTQQEDSAVYLCASSPGGLAGGQETQYFGPGTRLLVL.

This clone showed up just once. The CDR3 coding sequence is TGTGCCAGCAGTGGGGTGACTAGCTCCCAAGATACGCAGTATTTT. Its protein product is CASSGVTSSQDTQYF. The rearrangement joins TRBV5-4 to TRBJ2-3; TRBD2 matches 7 bases. The V and J ends lost 5 bases and 5 bases, in that order; junction bases with no gene match: 11. CDR1 and CDR2 from the germline V gene are SGHNT and YYREEE (reference sequence). This CDR3 has 15 residues.

The CDR3 loop is CASSSSYSGGDGDTQYF. For the CDR3, the DNA is TGCGCCAGCAGCTCTTCGTATAGCGGGGGGGATGGAGATACGCAGTATTTT. The rearrangement joins TRBV5-1 to TRBJ2-3, with 11 bases aligning to TRBD2. Germline values: CDR1 SGHRS, CDR2 YFSETQ. This CDR3 contains 17 residues. The trim removed 3 bases at V and 5 bases at J, leaving 11 bases unmatched.

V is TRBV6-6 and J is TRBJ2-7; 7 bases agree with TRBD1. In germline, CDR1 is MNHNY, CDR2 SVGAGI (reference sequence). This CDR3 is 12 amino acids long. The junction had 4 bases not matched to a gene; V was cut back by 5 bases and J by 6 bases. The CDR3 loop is CASSPGGLEQYF. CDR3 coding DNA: TGTGCCAGCAGTCCAGGGGGTCTCGAGCAGTACTTC.

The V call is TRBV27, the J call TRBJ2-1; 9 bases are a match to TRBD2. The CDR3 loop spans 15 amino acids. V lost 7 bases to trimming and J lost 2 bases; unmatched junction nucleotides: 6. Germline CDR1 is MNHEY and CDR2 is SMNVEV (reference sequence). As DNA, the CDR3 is TGTGCCAGCACCATAGCGGGAGCGGCCTACAATGAGCAGTTCTTC. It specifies CASTIAGAAYNEQFF.

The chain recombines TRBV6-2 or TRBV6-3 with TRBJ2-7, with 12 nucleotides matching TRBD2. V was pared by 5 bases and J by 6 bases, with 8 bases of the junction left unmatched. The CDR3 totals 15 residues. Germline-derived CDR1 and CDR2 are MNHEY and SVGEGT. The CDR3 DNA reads TGTGCCAGCAGTCCGCCTAGCGGGAGGGTCCGCGAGCAGTACTTC. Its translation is CASSPPSGRVREQYF.

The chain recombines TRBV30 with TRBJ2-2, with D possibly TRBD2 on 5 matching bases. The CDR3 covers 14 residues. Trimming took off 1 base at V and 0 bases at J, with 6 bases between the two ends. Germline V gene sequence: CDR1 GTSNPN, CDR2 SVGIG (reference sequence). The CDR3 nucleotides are TGTGCCTGGAGTGGGACTTCGAACACCGGGGAGCTGTTTTTT. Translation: CAWSGTSNTGELFF.

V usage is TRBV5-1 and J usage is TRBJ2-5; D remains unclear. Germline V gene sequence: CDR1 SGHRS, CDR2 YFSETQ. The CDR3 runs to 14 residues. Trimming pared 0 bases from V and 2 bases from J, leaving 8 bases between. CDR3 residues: CASSLAAVQETQYF. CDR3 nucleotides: TGCGCCAGCAGCTTGGCCGCGGTTCAAGAGACCCAGTACTTC.

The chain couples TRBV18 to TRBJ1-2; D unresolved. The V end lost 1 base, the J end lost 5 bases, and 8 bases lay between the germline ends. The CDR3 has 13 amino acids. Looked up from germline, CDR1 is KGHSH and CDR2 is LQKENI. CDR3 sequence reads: CASSPREGYGYTF. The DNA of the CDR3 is TGTGCCAGCTCACCACGGGAGGGTTATGGCTACACCTTC.

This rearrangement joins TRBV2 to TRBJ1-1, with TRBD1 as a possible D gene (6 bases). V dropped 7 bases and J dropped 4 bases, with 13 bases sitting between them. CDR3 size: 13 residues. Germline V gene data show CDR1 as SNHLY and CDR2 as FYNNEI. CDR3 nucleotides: TGTGCCAGCACTCAGGGGTTTGGCACTGAAGCTTTCTTT. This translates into CASTQGFGTEAFF.

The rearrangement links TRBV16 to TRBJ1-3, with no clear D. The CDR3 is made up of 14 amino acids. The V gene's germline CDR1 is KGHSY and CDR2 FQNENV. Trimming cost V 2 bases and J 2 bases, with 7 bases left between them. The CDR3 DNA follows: TGTGCCAGCAGCCAACGCGGAACTGGAAACACCATATATTTT. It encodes CASSQRGTGNTIYF.

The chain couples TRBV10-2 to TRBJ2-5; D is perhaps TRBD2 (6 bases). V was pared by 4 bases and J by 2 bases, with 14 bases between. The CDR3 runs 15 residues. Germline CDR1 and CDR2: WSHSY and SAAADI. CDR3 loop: CASSAGEIHQETQYF. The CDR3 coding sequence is TGCGCCAGCAGTGCGGGAGAAATACATCAAGAGACCCAGTACTTC.

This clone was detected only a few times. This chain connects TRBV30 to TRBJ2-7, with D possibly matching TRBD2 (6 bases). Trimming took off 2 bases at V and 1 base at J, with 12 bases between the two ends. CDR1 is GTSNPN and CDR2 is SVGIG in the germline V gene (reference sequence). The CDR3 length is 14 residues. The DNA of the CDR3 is TGTGCCTGGAGTCGCGGAGGGGATTCCTACGAGCAGTACTTC. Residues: CAWSRGGDSYEQYF.

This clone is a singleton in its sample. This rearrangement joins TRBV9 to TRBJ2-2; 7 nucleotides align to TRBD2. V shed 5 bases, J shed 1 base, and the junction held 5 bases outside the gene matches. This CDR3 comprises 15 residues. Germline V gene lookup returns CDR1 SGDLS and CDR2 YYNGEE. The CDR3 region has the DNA TGTGCCAGCAGACTTGGCGGGAGGAACACCGGGGAGCTGTTTTTT. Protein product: CASRLGGRNTGELFF. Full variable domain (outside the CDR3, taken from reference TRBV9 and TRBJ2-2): DSGVTQTPKHLITATGQRVTLRCSPRSGDLSVYWYQQSLDQGLQFLIQYYNGEERAKGNILERFSAQQFPDLHSELNLSSLELGDSALYFCASRLGGRNTGELFFGEGSRLTVL.